This record concerns one T cell receptor (beta chain) sequence. Its specificity is not known. Germline V CDR1 and CDR2: SGHVS, FNYEAQ. This CDR3 region has 19 residues. With UMI labels, 5' RACE was used to prepare the TRB cDNA libraries. From its re-call of the 5' RACE reads, TCRdb lists each CDR3 protein once, without DNA. The sample is made up of 85,000 to 90,000 distinct CDR3 sequences, and the top ten hold 0.7% to 1% of it. The entry originates in a study of CXCR3-negative and CXCR3-positive naive CD8 T cells. As for the study in general: Sequencing yielded roughly 130 million TRB reads, roughly 1.5 +/- 0.3 million per library. Study observations and caveats: Researchers reported similar TRBV-TRBJ usage in naive CXCR3-negative and CXCR3-positive cells, though memory differed. CXCR3-positive naive cells had TRB CDR3s that were more hydrophobic than CXCR3-negative naive cells had. For the naive subsets, surface CD5 was similar, and TCR strength was inferred from TRB CDR3 properties.

Cells classed as naive CD8+ T cells were CD45RO-CCR7+CD27+CD95-. The chain uses TRBV7-6 and TRBJ2-7; TCRdb selects TRBD1, and the lack of DNA leaves this call unchecked. This TCR derives from a human donor in good health. Some clones in this sample may be carry-over from other donors' samples. Material: naive CXCR3+ CD8+ T cells from blood. The subset: CD45RO-CCR7+CD27+CD95- naive CD8+ T cells expressing CXCR3 (TNR3+). Here the CDR3 reads CASSLSPGQASYLSYEQYF.